The sequence of this T cell receptor (beta chain) was determined in a study of blood T cell repertoires in COVID-19. In the study overall: Whether acute or convalescent, the COVID-19 samples came from the United States, Italy and Spain. PBMCs, B-cell-depleted T cells, or T cells provided the cDNA or gDNA that made up the material.

V lost 6 bases, J lost 5 bases, and 7 bases stayed unmatched. CDR3 length equals 15 residues. CDR1 and CDR2 from the germline V gene are MGHRA and YSYEKL. The repertoire was sequenced with immunoSEQ multiplex PCR; TCRdb's copy has only in-frame clones and lacks some. This table has fewer than 300,000 clones, approximately 83% appearing once. The receptor was isolated from a woman aged 50 to 60 who had recovered from COVID-19. J is TRBJ2-3 and V is TRBV4-1; TRBD2 matches 11 bases. The sequenced material came from peripheral blood. This chain's CDR3 is CASSHTSGRIDTQYF. Written as DNA, the CDR3 is TGCGCCAGCAGTCATACTAGCGGGAGAATAGATACGCAGTATTTT.